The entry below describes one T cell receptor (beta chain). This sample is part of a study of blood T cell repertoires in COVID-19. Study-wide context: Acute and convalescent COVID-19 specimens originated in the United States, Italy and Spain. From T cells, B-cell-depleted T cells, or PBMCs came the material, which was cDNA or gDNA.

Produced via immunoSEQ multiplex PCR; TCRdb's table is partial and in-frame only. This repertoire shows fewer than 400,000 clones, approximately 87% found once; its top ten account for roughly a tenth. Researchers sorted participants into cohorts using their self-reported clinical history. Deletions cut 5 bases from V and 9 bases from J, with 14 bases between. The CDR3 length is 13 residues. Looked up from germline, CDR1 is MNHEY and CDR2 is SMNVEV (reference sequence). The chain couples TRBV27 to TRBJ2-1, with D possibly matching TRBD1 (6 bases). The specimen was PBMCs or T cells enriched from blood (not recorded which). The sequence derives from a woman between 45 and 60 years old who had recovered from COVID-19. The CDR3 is CASSPTGSSEQFF. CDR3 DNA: TGTGCCAGCAGTCCCACAGGGTCTAGTGAGCAGTTCTTC.